What follows describes a single T cell receptor beta chain. A multiplex PCR was run with 60 Vbeta primers and 13 Jbeta primers. The protocol was immunoSEQ multiplex PCR, while the TCRdb copy is restricted to in-frame clones and leaves out a portion. The data hold about 180,000 clones, with 60% to 85% observed a single time. This entry is derived from a study of cytomegalovirus exposure and HLA in healthy donors. V dropped 8 bases and J dropped 4; count of bases not matched to a gene: 8. Germline CDR1 and CDR2: SGHTA and FQGNSA. CDR3 length equals 15 residues. Those who donated were healthy bone marrow donors.

The source is a man aged 35 to 55 in good health and CMV-seronegative. The sequencing sample was made of PBMCs. The chain recombines TRBV7-2 with TRBJ2-3; 11 bases are shared with TRBD2. CDR3 sequence reads: CASPIAGGPSDTQYF. The DNA of the CDR3 is TGTGCCAGCCCTATAGCGGGAGGGCCGTCAGATACGCAGTATTTT.